The present T cell receptor (beta chain) was sequenced within a study of T cells after posttransplantation cyclophosphamide. The protocol was immunoSEQ multiplex PCR, while the TCRdb copy is restricted to in-frame clones and leaves out a portion. The sample holds about 17,000 clones, approximately 81% seen once. Sampled 1 year posttransplant, controls received myeloablative marrow transplants, methotrexate and a calcineurin inhibitor. Between the trimmed V and J ends, which lost 1 base and 5 bases, there was a span of 12 bases. The germline V gene encodes CDR1 SQVTM and CDR2 ANQGSEA. This CDR3 region has 13 residues. Points from the study as a whole: Recipient CMV seropositivity and CMV reactivation strongly tracked TRB clonality. Skin or GI-infiltrating T cells shared few TRB sequences with blood.

On this clone itself: Antigen specificity is unknown.

The chain combines TRBV29-1 with TRBJ2-7, with D perhaps matching TRBD2 (7 bases). The source is a young adult male patient who received an allogeneic stem cell transplant from an unrelated donor, was CMV-positive, and had acute and chronic GVHD. Some T cells may be supplied by the graft donor. The starting material was PBMCs, obtained 430 to 450 days after allogeneic stem cell transplant with calcineurin inhibitor and methotrexate. The CDR3 nucleotides read TGCAGCGTTGAAGGGGGGGGCCGCCACGAGCAGTACTTC. Amino acids: CSVEGGGRHEQYF.